This T cell receptor beta chain is from a study of T cells in Graves' hyperthyroidism and ophthalmopathy. Study-wide results and limits: Classification by a 13 V-J model distinguished ophthalmopathy from stable hyperthyroidism.

The CDR3 regions of TCR beta were amplified from RNA transcripts. TCR CDR3 regions were first amplified by RT-PCR with HTBI primers. TCRdb re-analysed the multiplex PCR reads in MiXCR, keeping a single row per CDR3 protein. Among about 250,000 distinct CDR3 sequences listed, approximately 23% were seen once. The CDR3 totals 16 residues. Trimming cost V 6 bases and J 0 bases, with 18 bases left between them. Uncontrolled infection, other autoimmune disease, pregnancy and lactation each barred patients from inclusion. The diagnostic basis comprised clinical symptoms, serum thyroxine and TRAb, thyroid ultrasound and orbital computed tomography. This sample holds PBMCs from roughly 10 ml fresh peripheral blood. With regard to this clonotype: Antigen unknown.

The sample consisted of blood. This sequence originates from a middle-aged woman with Graves' ophthalmopathy. This sequence joins TRBV12-3 or TRBV12-4 and TRBJ2-7, with D perhaps matching TRBD1 (5 bases). CDR3 region: CASRSNWGRSSYEQYF. The CDR3, as DNA: TGTGCCAGCAGGTCAAATTGGGGCAGGAGCTCCTACGAGCAGTACTTC.